This TCR beta chain was documented in a study of regulatory T cells in long-lasting Graves disease. HTBI primers from iRepertoire and Arm-PCR of CDR3 regions yielded the TCR beta libraries. TCRdb used MiXCR to reprocess the multiplex PCR reads, holding one entry per CDR3 protein. The sample shows about 420,000 distinct CDR3 sequences, roughly 15% of them seen only once. Study-level results: The study examined only peripheral blood, not thyroid tissue.

About this clonotype itself: Its antigen is as yet unknown.

Time point defined: newly diagnosed GD, antithyroid drugs for less than 3 months. PBMC RNA was the source of the TCR library. CDR3 length: 14 amino acids. The J segment lost 7 bases and the V segment lost 6 bases, leaving 4 bases of the junction unmatched. From germline, CDR1 is ENHRY and CDR2 SYGVKD. These data were likewise used in another study, on T cells in Graves' hyperthyroidism and ophthalmopathy. That work contributes: Hyperthyroidism of Graves' type that showed no ophthalmopathy progression within 18 months was stable. Most thyroid clonotypes expanded above 0.001 were also detected in blood.

The sample here was peripheral blood mononuclear cells (PBMCs), taken at new diagnosis, from a patient treated with antithyroid drugs. The origin of this receptor is a woman aged 18-35 years with Graves disease. This chain links TRBV10-3 with TRBJ1-6, with 9 bases that match TRBD1. This CDR3 reads CAISQGQGNSPLHF. CDR3 DNA: TGTGCCATCAGCCAGGGACAGGGAAATTCACCCCTCCACTTT.